This T cell receptor (beta chain) derives from a study of cytomegalovirus exposure and HLA in healthy donors (dated by TCRdb to about 2017). Looking at the study overall: In an earlier analysis of roughly 500 of the donors, under 300 Gb of sequence data and just under 120 million unique TCR beta sequences from about 179 million T cells were reported. Class I and class II HLA loci were covered by the typing at four-digit resolution. Of the approximately 400 genotyped donors, approximately 80% were placed in the genetic ancestry cluster associated with self-reported Caucasian donors. Among 300 to 500 genotyped donors of the cohort, an average of around 240,000 unique TCR beta nucleotide sequences was sequenced per donor, of which about 20% were non-productive. Typing coverage differed by locus: A, B, C, DRB1 and DQB1 were typed in about 629-640 donors, DQA1 in about 560, DPA1 in around 600, and DPB1 in just under 490. Because of strong linkage in the cohort, roughly five DR-DQ haplotypes were treated as single units for association and clustering. In an earlier analysis of 587 of the donors, high-throughput TCR beta sequencing was used to judge whether each TCR beta V gene segment behaved as functional or pseudogenic. To predict cytomegalovirus infection status, the study brought together high-throughput TCR immunosequencing, statistical association of individual TCRs with disease status, and machine learning. An early release covering just under 650 HLA-typed donors comprised 250 to 350 gigabases of sequencing data and around 85 million unique TCR sequences. The later analysis used no new phenotypic data to find candidate immune exposures, relying instead on TCR beta sequences and their occurrence across donors. To study patterns of TCR occurrence, a later analysis re-analyzed previously published TCR beta repertoires from several hundred donors and added high-resolution HLA genotyping. All discovery cohort repertoires had been generated on a single sequencing platform. Using immunosequencing, the study profiled T cell repertoires from fewer than 700 subjects and related those repertoires to cytomegalovirus serostatus. Donor age, sex, ethnicity and CMV serostatus were collected together with the repertoire data. In a later genetic analysis, genome-wide SNP genotypes for about 55% of the roughly 700 donors were used, and that subset was treated as a discovery cohort. Besides the first cohort of around 700 subjects, a separate validation cohort made up of 120 different subjects was used. The study aimed to test whether signatures of past pathogen exposure could be identified by cataloging public T cell receptors. Results and caveats for the whole study, not just this receptor: Some IMGT-functional V segments, including TRBV6-2 and TRBV6-3, could not be distinguished by the 87-base-pair reads and were therefore excluded. Because counts were too low, more than 15 rarely observed V segments, including chromosome 9 orphons, were left out of the earlier analysis of 500 to 650 of the donors. Correlated functional status among segregating V segments might be attributable to linkage disequilibrium, but an unknown experimental factor could not be ruled out. According to a later genetic analysis, donors in an Asian-associated ancestry cluster had fewer N-insertions in productive TCRs than the approximately 700-donor mean. Several of the top co-occurrence clusters appeared to be linked to parvovirus B19, influenza, CMV and Epstein-Barr virus, according to a later analysis. This cohort had only TCR beta chains sequenced, and the lack of alpha or paired-chain data limited which features could be detected. An earlier analysis of approximately 540 of the donors showed that most TCR beta V segments appeared in productive rearrangements either about 90% or about 30% of the time, which broadly matched IMGT annotations. Compared with equally common non-associated chains, HLA-associated TCR beta chains in a later analysis were more clonally expanded and had lower generation probabilities. Specific HLA alleles were associated with about 17,000 TCR beta sequences at a false discovery rate of 0.05 in a later analysis. Presence/absence analyses assumed roughly uniform sequencing depth across donors, an assumption that may not hold. CMV serostatus was the only immune exposure information available for the cohort. When HLA alleles, especially DR and DQ, strongly co-occurred, TCR associations were difficult to assign to individual alleles. In a later analysis, most CMV-associated TCR beta chains were found to appear HLA-restricted, with HLA associations seemingly driven largely by CMV exposure. In vitro tests confirmed that a few of the cytomegalovirus-associated TCR beta chains recognize cytomegalovirus antigens. A later analysis found that TCR association rates varied across HLA loci, with DRB1 alleles showing the most associated TCRs and HLA-C alleles the fewest. In a later genetic analysis, a missense DCLRE1C variant was associated with V-gene and J-gene trimming of TCR beta chains, and the association was replicated in an independent cohort. In both the original and validation cohorts, the classifier was reported to diagnose cytomegalovirus status with high specificity and sensitivity. The sequencing pipeline was judged likely to have produced a cluster of highly shared sequence variants as a technical artifact. According to the authors, the approach could potentially be generalized to other disease states and immunological phenotypes. A further reported finding was that TCR beta sequences accurately predicted the HLA-A and HLA-B alleles for most subjects in the first cohort. Most TCR sequences were observed very rarely across donors, whereas some public TCRs were present in many individuals. A total of about 180 TCR beta chains were listed by the study as associated with cytomegalovirus. Because HLA typing was unavailable for some donors at each locus, only the typed subset was used in association tests.

To note about this clone: Its specific antigen is unknown. No qualities accompany the bases; no much larger clone lies one base away.

Library preparation used the immunoSEQ multiplex PCR assay. For the multiplex PCR, a mixture combining 60 forward primers for TCR Vbeta segments and 13 reverse primers for TCR Jbeta segments was used. The CDR3 region of rearranged TCR beta genes was amplified from genomic DNA by a multiplex PCR assay. The Illumina HiSeq System was used to sequence the amplified TCR beta libraries as 87-base-pair reads. The original pipeline was this. A later analysis tallied 75 million to 95 million unique TCR beta chains across the approximately 670 repertoires, and some 10 million of those chains were shared by two or more donors. Raw reads were error-corrected and collapsed into unique sequences by a nearest-neighbor algorithm in which closely related sequences were merged to remove PCR and sequencing errors. CDR3 sequences were aligned to IMGT reference sequences to assign V, D and J gene segments. For a sequence to be retained, a match of at least six nucleotides to both a V gene segment and a J gene segment was required. Rearrangements were called productive when the CDR3 lacked stop codons and stayed in frame with V and J; all others were non-productive. CDR3 was defined according to IMGT convention as the region running from the second conserved V-encoded cysteine to the conserved J-encoded phenylalanine. The earlier analysis of a few hundred of the donors excluded any sequence lacking an unambiguous match to a single V gene segment. An earlier analysis of a few hundred of the donors called V segments functional above 56.7% productive rearrangements and segregating when the between-donor standard deviation exceeded 5%. To diagnose cytomegalovirus status from the catalog of TCR beta chain sequences, a statistical classification framework was built. A later analysis assigned V and J genes by comparing TCR nucleotide sequences with IMGT/GENE-DB human TR gene sequences. Using the TCRdist pipeline, a later analysis assigned CDR3 sequences along with most-parsimonious VDJ recombination scenarios. A later analysis defined each TCR beta chain by its CDR3 amino acid sequence plus V-gene family, and excluded reads lacking a unique V-gene family. As a way to deal with suspected cross-contamination and a sequencing artifact, a later analysis dropped hundreds of nucleotide sequences that were highly shared and had low generation probability. In a later analysis, a clonal expansion index was calculated for each public chain from normalized within-repertoire ranks of inferred template counts. A later analysis computed generation probabilities with a VDJ recombination model fitted to out-of-frame rearrangements, and checked the results against IGoR. In a later analysis, hypergeometric tests were used to score TCR-TCR, TCR-HLA and TCR-CMV co-occurrence, with a repertoire-size bias correction applied to TCR pairs. To estimate false discovery rates, a later analysis permuted the HLA or CMV assignments 20 times. A later analysis grouped co-occurring TCRs with DBSCAN, adding TCRdist sequence similarity when clustering within HLA-allele-positive subsets. Co-occurrence clustering excluded repertoires with fewer than 30,000 or more than 120,000 public chains, plus five with anomalous nucleotide sharing. What TCRdb holds here is the immuneACCESS table cut down to in-frame rearrangements. Part of the clones is not present; checked against another copy, under half of the missing clones reflect an unresolved V gene, and the others are unexplained. D and trimming were read from the DNA, whereas the V and J calls and clone size are those reported in that table. This sample comprises tens of thousands of clones, more than 65% of them detected only once. About 1.2% of the sample is taken by the ten largest.

The CDR3 runs 14 amino acids, cysteine and phenylalanine included. Kept here is only the CDR3 DNA, which spans 42 bases and is read in frame from base 1. The junction shows trimming of 7 bases on V and 5 bases on J, plus 17 bases between the germline ends. CDR1 and CDR2 are drawn from the germline V gene: SNHLY, FYNNEI. In total, roughly 670 healthy bone marrow donors made up the cohort. Cohort members were all nominally healthy when sampled, although unrecorded immune exposures were likely present. The donor tested CMV seropositive and was one of the 289 seropositive cohort members. Every donor gave a peripheral blood sample, and the peripheral blood mononuclear cells from that sample were used for TCR beta sequencing. Genomic DNA extraction from the blood cell samples was performed with the Qiagen DNeasy Blood Extraction Kit.

Sequenced: PBMCs. The TCR was taken from a girl aged 2 to 9 in good health and CMV-seropositive. The chain links TRBV2 with TRBJ1-1; TRBD1 might be the D gene, on 5 matching bases. The CDR3 has the sequence CASTQTGGGTEAFF. The DNA sequence follows: TGTGCCAGCACTCAAACAGGTGGGGGGACTGAAGCTTTCTTT. The entire variable domain, with the stretches around the CDR3 drawn from the reference TRBV2 and TRBJ1-1 proteins, is EPEVTQTPSHQVTQMGQEVILRCVPISNHLYFYWYRQILGQKVEFLVSFYNNEISEKSEIFDDQFSVERPDGSNFTLKIRSTKLEDSAMYFCASTQTGGGTEAFFGQGTRLTVV.